One and the same sample provided the 23 T cell receptor beta chains below, sequenced in a study of spatial heterogeneity in lung cancer. Study-wide points: Tumor mutation counts were tracked by expanded intratumoral alpha and beta TCR counts.

TCRdb re-derived calls from the 5' RACE reads in MiXCR, one entry per CDR3 protein. The table lists some 11,000 distinct CDR3 sequences, 5.1% of them singletons. Noted time point: sample taken at primary tumor resection. Their antigen targets remain unknown. The sequenced sample was lung tumor tissue, obtained at surgery. These receptors were collected from a male donor with early-stage non-small cell lung cancer.

CDR3 coding DNA: TGTGCCAGCACCAAGGGGGGCGCAACTAATGAAAAACTGTTTTTT. Translated: CASTKGGATNEKLFF. The V and J genes are TRBV28 and TRBJ1-4, with D possibly matching TRBD1 (6 bases). Trimming cost V 7 bases and J 0 bases, with 12 bases left between them. CDR1 and CDR2 from the germline V gene are MDHEN and SYDVKM. The CDR3 spans 15 residues.

This clonotype was observed many times. The rearrangement links TRBV28 to TRBJ1-1; no reliable D call. V lost 3 bases, J lost 4 bases, and 6 bases lay in between. The CDR3 consists of 12 residues. Germline values: CDR1 MDHEN, CDR2 SYDVKM. CDR3 in DNA: TGTGCCAGCAGTTTGGGGAGCACTGAAGCTTTCTTT. This gives the protein CASSLGSTEAFF.

This clonotype was recorded many times. J is TRBJ2-3 and V is TRBV20-1; 11 bases are a match to TRBD2. Germline CDR1 and CDR2: DFQATT and SNEGSKA (reference sequence). The CDR3 is made up of 14 amino acids. The junction had 4 bases not matched to a gene; V was cut back by 5 bases and J by 3 bases. CDR3 sequence (DNA): TGCAGTGCTTCAAGACTAGCGGGGACAGATACGCAGTATTTT. It is translated as CSASRLAGTDTQYF.

A remark on this clonotype: A much larger clone lies a single base off, so this may be a read error. The J gene is TRBJ2-1, the V gene TRBV9, with 8 bases that match TRBD1. Germline CDR1 reads SGDLS; CDR2 reads YYNGEE. This CDR3 is 15 amino acids long. CDR3 nucleotide sequence: TGTGCCAGCAGCCTGGGGGACAGGAGTTACAAAGAGCAGTTCTTC. Its protein is CASSLGDRSYKEQFF.

This clonotype was seen repeatedly, ten times or more. V is TRBV4-3 and J is TRBJ2-2; TRBD1 matches at 8 bases. This CDR3 contains 15 residues. CDR1 and CDR2 (germline): LGHNA, YSLEER. The V gene end was trimmed by 0 bases and the J gene end by 6 bases; junction bases not matched to a gene: 3. The CDR3 loop is CASSQDPQGAGELFF. For the CDR3, the DNA is TGCGCCAGCAGCCAAGATCCACAGGGGGCCGGGGAGCTGTTTTTT.

This clonotype was found many times. The V call is TRBV28, the J call TRBJ2-1, with 8 bases matching TRBD2. The length of the CDR3 is 14 residues. From germline, CDR1 is MDHEN and CDR2 SYDVKM. Trimming cost V 2 bases and J 3 bases; bases outside gene matches: 0. The chain's CDR3 is CASSLTSGYNEQFF. CDR3 DNA sequence: TGTGCCAGCAGTTTAACTAGCGGCTACAATGAGCAGTTCTTC.

This clonotype was counted at least ten times. The chain links TRBV6-2 or TRBV6-3 to TRBJ2-7, with 7 positions matching TRBD2. J gave up 6 bases and V 8 bases, and 7 bases lay outside the gene matches. CDR1 is MNHEY and CDR2 is SVGEGT in the germline V gene. This CDR3 has 12 amino acids. In DNA, the CDR3 is TGTGCCAGCGACCGGGGAGGGGTCGAGCAGTACTTC. It is translated as CASDRGGVEQYF.

This clonotype was seen ten or more times. This rearrangement joins TRBV28 to TRBJ1-2; maybe TRBD1 (6 bases). The CDR3 runs 15 residues. V was trimmed by 5 bases and J by 4 bases, leaving 17 bases between them. Per germline, CDR1 MDHEN and CDR2 SYDVKM. The CDR3: CASSSSGAPTYGYTF. CDR3 DNA: TGTGCCAGCAGTAGTTCGGGGGCCCCCACCTATGGCTACACCTTC.

The table lists this clonotype with many counts. V is TRBV6-5 and J is TRBJ2-7; 8 bases line up with TRBD1. This CDR3 is built from 12 residues. Looked up from germline, CDR1 is MNHEY and CDR2 is SVGAGI. The CDR3 spells CGVGQGPYEQYF. The CDR3 region has the DNA TGTGGTGTAGGACAGGGACCCTACGAGCAGTACTTC.

Comment on this clonotype: At one of its ends the junction is not consistent with the germline gene, which may arise from a read error. The gene calls are TRBV9 and TRBJ2-3; D unclear. Germline CDR1 and CDR2: SGDLS and YYNGEE. The CDR3 is 15 residues long. This CDR3 is CVSTRRPSPTDTQYF. CDR3 nucleotides: TGTGTCAGCACCCGCCGCCCCTCCCCCACAGATACGCAGTATTTT.

The chain carries TRBV7-8 and TRBJ2-3; 11 bases align to TRBD2. Germline assignment: CDR1 SGHVS and CDR2 FQNEAQ. J lost 4 bases, V lost 6 bases, and 9 bases had no gene match. The CDR3 sequence is 16 residues long. The DNA of the CDR3 is TGTGCCAGCAGGTCACTAGCGGGAGAAGCGGCAGATACGCAGTATTTT. Translated: CASRSLAGEAADTQYF.

This clonotype was seen ten or more times. CDR3 coding DNA: TGCGCCAGCAGCCCCCAGGTAGCAGGGTTCAATGAGCAGTTCTTC. This encodes CASSPQVAGFNEQFF. This chain connects TRBV4-3 to TRBJ2-1; possible D gene TRBD1, 5 bases. This CDR3 comprises 15 residues. Germline CDR1 reads LGHNA; CDR2 reads YSLEER. V was shortened by 4 bases and J by 6 bases, with 16 bases between the two germline ends.

This clonotype came up many times. The rearrangement uses TRBV11-2 and TRBJ2-1; no reliable D call. The CDR3 is 13 residues long. The V end was cut by 0 bases, the J end by 6 bases, with 6 bases between. Germline CDR1 and CDR2: SGHAT and FQNNGV. The DNA for the CDR3 is TGTGCCAGCAGCTTAGATCTCCCCAATGAGCAGTTCTTC. Encoded protein: CASSLDLPNEQFF.

The sample holds a few counts of this clonotype. This chain joins TRBV27 and TRBJ2-3, with D possibly TRBD1 on 6 matching bases. The V and J ends lost 6 bases and 6 bases respectively, with 16 bases between them. The V gene's germline CDR1 is MNHEY and CDR2 SMNVEV (reference sequence). The CDR3 is 14 residues long. For the CDR3, the DNA is TGTGCCAGCAGACAACAGGGAGAGGGTGATACGCAGTATTTT. Translation: CASRQQGEGDTQYF.

This clonotype appeared many times. The chain couples TRBV5-1 to TRBJ1-1, with TRBD1 matching 8 bases. The trim removed 4 bases at V and 9 bases at J, leaving 8 bases unmatched. CDR1 and CDR2 from the germline V gene are SGHRS and YFSETQ. This CDR3 is 13 amino acids long. CDR3 loop: CASSLDREVKAFF. CDR3 nucleotides: TGCGCCAGCAGCCTGGACAGGGAAGTCAAAGCTTTCTTT.

At least ten counts were recorded for this clonotype. This chain connects TRBV6-6 to TRBJ2-7, with unresolved D. Deletions cut 2 bases from V and 3 bases from J, with 8 bases between. This CDR3 has 13 amino acids. Looked up from germline, CDR1 is MNHNY and CDR2 is SVGAGI (reference sequence). The CDR3 reads CASSYAQNYEQYF. CDR3 sequence (DNA): TGTGCCAGCAGTTACGCACAGAACTACGAGCAGTACTTC.

This clonotype was seen repeatedly, ten times or more. The V and J genes are TRBV12-3 or TRBV12-4 and TRBJ1-5; D perhaps matches TRBD1 (5 bases). Trimming removed 4 bases from V and 2 bases from J, with 12 bases in between. The CDR3 length is 15 residues. This chain's CDR3 is CASSSQDGGNQPQHF. CDR3 in DNA: TGTGCCAGCAGTTCACAGGACGGTGGCAATCAGCCCCAGCATTTT.

This clonotype was observed many times. The chain carries TRBV20-1 and TRBJ2-1, with TRBD2 matching 14 bases. The V gene's germline CDR1 is DFQATT and CDR2 SNEGSKA (reference sequence). The trim removed 6 bases at V and 8 bases at J, leaving 3 bases unmatched. CDR3 size: 13 residues. The CDR3 DNA reads TGCAGTGCCCCGGGACTAGCGGGAGATGAGCAGTTCTTC. It codes for CSAPGLAGDEQFF.

The chain carries TRBV7-2 and TRBJ2-5, with D tentatively TRBD1 (5 bases). Germline assignment: CDR1 SGHTA and CDR2 FQGNSA. The V end was cut by 5 bases, the J end by 4 bases, with 20 bases between. The CDR3 loop spans 16 amino acids. Written as DNA, the CDR3 is TGTGCCAGCAGCCACGGTGCACAGGCTACCTCAGAGACCCAGTACTTC. Its protein is CASSHGAQATSETQYF.

This clonotype was observed at least ten times. The CDR3 is CAAGSQGVQPQHF. The CDR3 DNA is TGTGCCGCCGGGTCACAGGGAGTTCAGCCCCAGCATTTT. The genes are TRBV10-3 and TRBJ1-5; D might be TRBD1 (6 bases). This CDR3 spans 13 amino acids. The V gene's germline CDR1 is ENHRY and CDR2 SYGVKD. The V end lost 11 bases, the J end lost 6 bases, and 17 bases lay between the germline ends.

As concerns this clonotype: At one end, the junction sequence differs from germline, possibly due to a read error. V gene TRBV28 combines with J gene TRBJ2-7; 7 bases match TRBD2. This CDR3 spans 15 amino acids. CDR1 MDHEN and CDR2 SYDVKM come from the germline V gene. The CDR3 DNA reads as TGTGTCAGCAGTTTACCCCTCGTGGGAGGGCGAGAGCAGTACTTC. Translated, it gives CVSSLPLVGGREQYF.

Sample share makes this clonotype medium-sized. The chain recombines TRBV20-1 with TRBJ2-1; D remains ambiguous. CDR1 is DFQATT and CDR2 is SNEGSKA in the germline V gene (reference sequence). CDR3 length: 14 residues. V was trimmed by 1 base and J by 0 bases, leaving 7 bases between them. The CDR3 nucleotides read TGCAGTGCTAGAGGGGGAAGCTCCTACAATGAGCAGTTCTTC. It is translated as CSARGGSSYNEQFF.

This clonotype has at least ten counts. CDR3 in amino acids: CSAPGEGAHNYGYTF. CDR3 nucleotide sequence: TGCAGTGCTCCTGGCGAAGGGGCGCATAACTATGGCTACACCTTC. V and J are TRBV20-1 and TRBJ1-2; tentatively, D is TRBD1 (5 bases). The germline gives CDR1 DFQATT, CDR2 SNEGSKA (reference sequence). V dropped 5 bases and J dropped 1 base, with 17 bases sitting between them. This CDR3 region has 15 residues.